This T cell receptor beta chain was identified in a study of molecular identifiers for immune sequencing clone quantification. Notes on the study in general: In naive cells, clones above 20 RNA copies held under 1% of molecules, whereas in effector cells they held over 98%. In cases of identical TCR molecules sharing a barcode, highly expanded clone sizes could be underestimated.

On this clonotype: What it binds is not known.

It was with previously described methods and listed TCR primers that bulk TCR libraries were made. TCRdb re-derived calls from the PCR reads in MiXCR, one entry per CDR3 protein. The data show about 630,000 distinct CDR3 sequences, with roughly 23% seen just once and 0.6% to 0.9% held by the top ten. Trimming stripped 7 bases from V and 4 bases from J, with 14 bases between. Germline assignment: CDR1 SNHLY and CDR2 FYNNEI. The CDR3 sequence is 14 residues long. The sequence came from a human donor in good health. Some libraries in this study had Jurkat cell RNA spiked in. The V gene is TRBV2, the J gene TRBJ1-5, with D possibly matching TRBD1 (6 bases). Sequenced: naive CD8+ T cells from blood, with Jurkat cell RNA spiked in. Subset of the sample: FACS-sorted CD8+CD4-CCR7+CD45RA+ naive T cells. The CDR3 loop reads CASNALGGNQPQHF. CDR3 sequence (DNA): TGTGCCAGCAATGCATTAGGGGGTAATCAGCCCCAGCATTTT.